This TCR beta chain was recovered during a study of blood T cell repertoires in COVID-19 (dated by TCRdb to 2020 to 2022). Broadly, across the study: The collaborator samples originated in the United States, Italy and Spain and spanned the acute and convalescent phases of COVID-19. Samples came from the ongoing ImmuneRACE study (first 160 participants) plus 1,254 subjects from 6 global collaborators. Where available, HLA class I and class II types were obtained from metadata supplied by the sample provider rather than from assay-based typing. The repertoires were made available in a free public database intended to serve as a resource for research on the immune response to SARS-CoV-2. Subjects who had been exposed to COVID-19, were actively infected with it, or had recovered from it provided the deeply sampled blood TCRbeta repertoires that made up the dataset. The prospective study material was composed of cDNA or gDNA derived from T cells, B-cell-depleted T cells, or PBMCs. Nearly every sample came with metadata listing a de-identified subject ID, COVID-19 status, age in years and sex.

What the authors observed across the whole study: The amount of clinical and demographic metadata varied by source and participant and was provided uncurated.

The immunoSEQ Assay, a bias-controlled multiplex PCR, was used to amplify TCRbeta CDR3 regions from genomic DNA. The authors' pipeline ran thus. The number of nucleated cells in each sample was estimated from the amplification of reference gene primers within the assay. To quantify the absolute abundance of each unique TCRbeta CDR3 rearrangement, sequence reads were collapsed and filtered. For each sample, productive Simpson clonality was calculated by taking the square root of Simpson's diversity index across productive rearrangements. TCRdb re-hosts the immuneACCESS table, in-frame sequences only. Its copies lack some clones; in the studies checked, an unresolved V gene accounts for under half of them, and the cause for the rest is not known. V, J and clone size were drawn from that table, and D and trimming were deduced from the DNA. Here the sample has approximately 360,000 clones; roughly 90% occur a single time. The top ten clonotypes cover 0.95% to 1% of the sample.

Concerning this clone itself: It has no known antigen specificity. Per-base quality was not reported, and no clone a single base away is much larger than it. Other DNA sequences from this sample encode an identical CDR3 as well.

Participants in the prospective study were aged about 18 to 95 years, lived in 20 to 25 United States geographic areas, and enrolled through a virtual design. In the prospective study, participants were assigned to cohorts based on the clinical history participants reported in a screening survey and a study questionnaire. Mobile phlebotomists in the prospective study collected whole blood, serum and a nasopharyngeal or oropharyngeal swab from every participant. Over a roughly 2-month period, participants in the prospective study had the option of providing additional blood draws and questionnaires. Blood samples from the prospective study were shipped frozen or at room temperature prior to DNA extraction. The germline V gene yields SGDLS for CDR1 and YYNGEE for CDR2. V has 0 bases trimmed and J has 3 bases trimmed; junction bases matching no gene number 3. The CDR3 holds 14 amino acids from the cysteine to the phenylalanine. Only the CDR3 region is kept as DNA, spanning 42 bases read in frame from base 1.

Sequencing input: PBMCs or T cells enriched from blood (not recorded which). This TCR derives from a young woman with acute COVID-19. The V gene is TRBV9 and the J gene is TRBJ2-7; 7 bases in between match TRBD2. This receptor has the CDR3 CASSVGLASYEQYF. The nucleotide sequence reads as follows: TGTGCCAGCAGCGTAGGACTAGCAAGCTACGAGCAGTACTTC.